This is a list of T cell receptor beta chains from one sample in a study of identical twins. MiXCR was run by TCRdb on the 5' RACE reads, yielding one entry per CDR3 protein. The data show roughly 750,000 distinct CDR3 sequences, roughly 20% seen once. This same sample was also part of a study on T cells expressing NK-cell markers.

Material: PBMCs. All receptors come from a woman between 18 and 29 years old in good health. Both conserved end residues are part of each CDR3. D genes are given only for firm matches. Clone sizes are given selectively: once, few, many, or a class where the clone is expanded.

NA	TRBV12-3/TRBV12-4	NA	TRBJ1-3	CASSPDGGDTIYF	TGTGCCAGCAGCCCCGACGGAGGAGACACCATATATTTT
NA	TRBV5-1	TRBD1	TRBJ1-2	CASSPTTGTGSKDGYTF	TGCGCCAGCAGTCCGACCACCGGGACAGGGTCGAAGGATGGCTACACCTTC
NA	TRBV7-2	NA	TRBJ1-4	CASRPRRATNEKLFF	TGTGCCAGCAGACCAAGGCGTGCAACTAATGAAAAACTGTTTTTT
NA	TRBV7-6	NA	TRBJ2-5	CASSSTFGNRKETQYF	TGTGCCAGCAGCTCGACCTTCGGCAACCGTAAAGAGACCCAGTACTTC
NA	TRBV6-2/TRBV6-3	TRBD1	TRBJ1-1	CASRRTGGTEAFF	TGTGCCAGCAGGAGGACAGGGGGCACTGAAGCTTTCTTT
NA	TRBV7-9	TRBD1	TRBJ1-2	CASSPLRGGQGNYGYTF	TGTGCCAGCAGCCCACTCCGGGGGGGACAGGGGAACTATGGCTACACCTTC
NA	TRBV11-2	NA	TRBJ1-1	CASSLQHDEAFF	TGTGCCAGCAGCTTACAACACGACGAAGCTTTCTTT
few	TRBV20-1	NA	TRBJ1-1	CSAYKGEAFF	TGCAGTGCTTACAAGGGTGAAGCTTTCTTT
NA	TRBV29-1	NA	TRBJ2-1	CSVRTGNEQFF	TGCAGCGTTAGAACAGGCAATGAGCAGTTCTTC
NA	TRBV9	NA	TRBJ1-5	CASSVGDSYYQPQHF	TGTGCCAGCAGCGTGGGTGACAGCTACTATCAGCCCCAGCATTTT
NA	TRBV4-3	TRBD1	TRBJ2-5	CASSQDLQGAGETQYF	TGCGCCAGCAGCCAAGATCTACAGGGGGCGGGAGAGACCCAGTACTTC
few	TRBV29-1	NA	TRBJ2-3	CSDTTRGASTDTQYF	TGCAGCGATACCACCCGGGGAGCAAGCACAGATACGCAGTATTTT
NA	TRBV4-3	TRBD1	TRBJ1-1	CASSQGPGGGTEAFF	TGCGCCAGCAGCCAGGGGCCAGGGGGAGGCACTGAAGCTTTCTTT
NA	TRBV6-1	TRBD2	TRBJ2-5	CASSPRLAGYGYQETQYF	TGTGCCAGCAGTCCGCGACTAGCGGGGTACGGGTACCAAGAGACCCAGTACTTC
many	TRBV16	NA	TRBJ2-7	CASSPFGQTGEQYF	TGTGCCAGCAGCCCCTTCGGGCAGACAGGAGAGCAGTACTTC
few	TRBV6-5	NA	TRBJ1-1	CASSYSEAENTEAFF	TGTGCCAGCAGTTACTCAGAAGCGGAGAACACTGAAGCTTTCTTT
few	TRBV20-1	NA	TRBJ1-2	CSARRPERLIYGYTF	TGCAGTGCCCGCCGACCAGAGAGGTTAATCTATGGCTACACCTTC
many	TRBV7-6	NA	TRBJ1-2	CASSFKGYTF	TGTGCCAGCAGCTTTAAAGGCTACACCTTC
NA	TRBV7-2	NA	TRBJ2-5	CASSPLGEKETQYF	TGTGCCAGCAGCCCACTCGGGGAGAAAGAGACCCAGTACTTC
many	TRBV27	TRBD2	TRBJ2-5	CASSSIPGTSGRGLYPTQYF	TGTGCCAGCAGTTCAATCCCCGGGACTAGCGGGCGAGGCCTATATCCCACCCAGTACTTC
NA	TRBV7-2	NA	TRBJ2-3	CASSLAPRGTSTDTQYF	TGTGCCAGCAGCTTAGCTCCCAGGGGTACTAGCACAGATACGCAGTATTTT
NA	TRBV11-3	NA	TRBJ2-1	CASSSPGNRNEQFF	TGTGCCAGCAGCTCCCCCGGCAACCGCAATGAGCAGTTCTTC
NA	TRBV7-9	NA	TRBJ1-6	CASSAAGGANSPLHF	TGTGCCAGCAGCGCAGCCGGGGGAGCAAATTCACCCCTCCACTTT
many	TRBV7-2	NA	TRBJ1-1	CASSLHLNTEAFF	TGTGCCAGCAGCCTCCACCTGAACACTGAAGCTTTCTTT
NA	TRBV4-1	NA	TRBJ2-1	CASSQDWTVRNNEQFF	TGCGCCAGCAGCCAAGATTGGACAGTACGCAACAATGAGCAGTTCTTC
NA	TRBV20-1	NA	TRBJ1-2	CSAWLGLAANYGYTF	TGCAGTGCTTGGCTAGGGCTTGCAGCTAACTATGGCTACACCTTC
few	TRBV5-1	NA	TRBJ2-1	CASSQGTASGEQFF	TGCGCCAGTTCCCAGGGGACTGCCTCGGGTGAGCAGTTCTTC
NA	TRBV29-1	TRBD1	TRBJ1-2	CSVVSGGYGYTF	TGCAGCGTTGTTTCAGGGGGCTATGGCTACACCTTC
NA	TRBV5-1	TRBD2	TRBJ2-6	CASSLEGTSTGANVLTF	TGCGCCAGCAGCTTGGAAGGGACTAGCACTGGGGCCAACGTCCTGACTTTC
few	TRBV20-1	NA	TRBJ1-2	CSTQGFGYTF	TGCAGCACACAGGGTTTCGGCTACACCTTC
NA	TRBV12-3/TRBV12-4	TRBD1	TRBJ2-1	CASSLRQGAIEQFF	TGTGCCAGCAGTCTACGACAGGGGGCGATTGAGCAGTTCTTC
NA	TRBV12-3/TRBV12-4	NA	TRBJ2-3	CASRGFGHTQYF	TGTGCCAGCAGGGGGTTCGGACATACGCAGTATTTT
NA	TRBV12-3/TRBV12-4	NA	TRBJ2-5	CASSLARARPTPPKETQYF	TGTGCCAGCAGTTTAGCCCGAGCGAGACCAACCCCCCCCAAAGAGACCCAGTACTTC
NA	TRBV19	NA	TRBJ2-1	CASSPVGSSYNEQFF	TGTGCCAGTAGTCCTGTGGGGAGCTCCTACAATGAGCAGTTCTTC
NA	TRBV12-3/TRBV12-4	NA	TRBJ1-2	CASEKGGWSYGYTF	TGTGCCAGCGAAAAGGGGGGATGGAGCTATGGCTACACCTTC
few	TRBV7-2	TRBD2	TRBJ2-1	CASSSPLGLSPTDEQFF	TGTGCCAGCAGCTCGCCACTGGGACTATCCCCGACGGATGAGCAGTTCTTC
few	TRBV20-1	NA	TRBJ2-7	CSARERVKQYF	TGCAGTGCTAGAGAAAGGGTCAAGCAGTACTTC
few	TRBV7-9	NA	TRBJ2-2	CASSGRRGRAGELFF	TGTGCCAGCTCGGGACGGCGGGGCAGGGCCGGGGAGCTGTTTTTT
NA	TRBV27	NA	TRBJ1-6	CASSLPGESPLHF	TGTGCCAGCAGTTTGCCAGGGGAATCACCCCTCCACTTT
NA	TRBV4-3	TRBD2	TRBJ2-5	CASSHTSGRGGTQYF	TGCGCCAGCAGCCACACTAGCGGGAGAGGCGGGACCCAGTACTTC
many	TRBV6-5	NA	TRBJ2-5	CASSYGAGAGETQYF	TGTGCCAGCAGTTACGGGGCAGGGGCGGGTGAGACCCAGTACTTC
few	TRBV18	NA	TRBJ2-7	CASSPQPDSYEQYF	TGTGCCAGCTCACCACAGCCCGACAGCTACGAGCAGTACTTC
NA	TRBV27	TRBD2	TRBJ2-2	CASSLQLAINTGELFF	TGTGCCAGCAGTTTACAACTAGCGATCAACACCGGGGAGCTGTTTTTT
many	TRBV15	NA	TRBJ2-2	CATSRDFGTRGRKLFF	TGTGCCACCAGCAGAGATTTCGGGACCCGAGGAAGGAAACTGTTTTTT
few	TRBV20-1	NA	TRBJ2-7	CSARPGTLSTYEQYF	TGCAGTGCTCGTCCCGGGACATTATCAACCTACGAGCAGTACTTC
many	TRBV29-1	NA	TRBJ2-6	CSIRDTYSGANVLTF	TGCAGCATCCGGGACACATACTCTGGGGCCAACGTCCTGACTTTC
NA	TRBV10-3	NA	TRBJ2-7	CAISESIAYEQYF	TGTGCCATCAGTGAGTCGATCGCCTACGAGCAGTACTTC
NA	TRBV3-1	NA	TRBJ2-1	CASSQGSRGPDF	TGTGCCAGCAGCCAAGGGTCGCGGGGGCCCGACTTC
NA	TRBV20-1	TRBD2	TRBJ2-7	CSARPGTSRSYEQYF	TGCAGTGCTAGACCCGGGACTAGCCGATCCTACGAGCAGTACTTC
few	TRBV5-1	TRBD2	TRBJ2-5	CASSLAPGGREETQYF	TGCGCCAGCAGCTTGGCTCCGGGAGGCCGGGAAGAGACCCAGTACTTC
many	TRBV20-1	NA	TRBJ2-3	CSARRLGGQVTDTQYF	TGCAGTGCCCGGCGACTGGGCGGTCAGGTGACAGATACGCAGTATTTT
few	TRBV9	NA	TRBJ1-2	CASSVGGLPNYGYTF	TGTGCCAGCAGCGTAGGGGGTTTACCTAACTATGGCTACACCTTC